The 17 T cell receptor beta chains below all came from one sample that was sequenced in a study of T cells after yellow fever vaccination (dated by TCRdb to between 2018 and 2021). Library preparation was by 5' RACE. Sequencing used an Illumina NovaSeq 6000. TCRdb reprocessed the public reads (quality trimming at Q25 with fastp, clone calling with MiXCR) and kept in-frame beta chains. For every CDR3 protein sequence, its rows merge into one entry that carries the most common genes and DNA. For this sample the table gives over 300,000 distinct CDR3 sequences, of which approximately 3.9% were detected only once. The leading ten clones occupy around 20% of the sample. The treatment or condition label, read with the paper, signifies: live attenuated yellow fever vaccine strain. The sequenced sample was PBMCs, obtained on the day of the yellow fever booster vaccination. The receptor source for this set is a man between 18 and 35 years old who received the YFV17D yellow fever vaccine.

This clonotype was detected many times. A read error may produce the germline difference seen at one junction end. CDR3 in amino acids: CASSPNRGLTNTEAF. The DNA for the CDR3 is TGTGCCAGCTCCCCGAACCGGGGGCTTACAAACACTGAAGCTTTT. The V and J genes are TRBV18 and TRBJ1-1, with D tentatively TRBD1 (6 bases). The germline V gene has CDR1 KGHSH and CDR2 LQKENI. The CDR3 runs 15 residues.

The chain is built from TRBV27 and TRBJ1-4, with TRBD1 as a possible D gene (6 bases). Deletions cut 2 bases from V and 7 bases from J, with 14 bases between. Germline lookup yields CDR1 MNHEY and CDR2 SMNVEV (reference sequence). The CDR3 consists of 15 residues. The DNA of the CDR3 is TGTGCCAGCAGTTTAAGAAGGGGGAGCGGTGAAAAACTGTTTTTT. This encodes CASSLRRGSGEKLFF.

This clonotype occurred a few times. This likely comes from a read error, as the CDR3 has no conserved phenylalanine or tryptophan at its end. The limits of the CDR3 on the DNA are not certain, so only TCRdb's listed CDR3 is given. The chain recombines TRBV5-4 with TRBJ2-1; the table assigns TRBD1, which was not confirmed against the DNA. The CDR3 is 11 residues long, ends included. Germline CDR1 and CDR2: SGHNT and YYREEE (reference sequence). The CDR3 reads CASSLGTGREV.

The V and J genes are TRBV6-6 and TRBJ1-6, with 9 bases matching TRBD1. Trimming took 6 bases from V and 4 from J; bases not matched to a gene: 4. The germline CDR1 and CDR2 sequences are MNHNY and SVGAGI (reference sequence). The CDR3 loop spans 15 amino acids. CDR3 bases: TGTGCCAGCAGCCACGACAGGGGGTATAATTCACCCCTCCACTTT. Amino acids: CASSHDRGYNSPLHF.

Ten or more counts support this clonotype. This chain connects TRBV7-9 to TRBJ1-4, with D unresolved. V lost 2 bases to trimming and J lost 8 bases, with 15 bases between them. Germline V gene data show CDR1 as SEHNR and CDR2 as FQNEAQ (reference sequence). The CDR3 length is 15 residues. The CDR3: CASSLSRTSDEKLFF. For the CDR3, the DNA is TGTGCCAGCAGCTTATCCCGGACGAGCGACGAAAAACTGTTTTTT.

Many counts were recorded for this clonotype. The chain combines TRBV12-3 or TRBV12-4 with TRBJ2-2; D is possibly TRBD1 or TRBD2 (5 bases each). Trimming pared 5 bases from V and 4 bases from J, leaving 23 bases between. CDR3 length: 18 amino acids. The CDR3 region is CASSILPKGLRGTGELFF. The CDR3 DNA is TGTGCCAGCAGTATTTTGCCCAAGGGGTTGAGGGGCACCGGGGAGCTGTTTTTT.

This clonotype showed up many times. This chain joins TRBV7-9 and TRBJ1-1; no clear D. The CDR3 covers 14 residues. V shed 1 base and J shed 7 bases, with 13 bases lying between them. Germline values: CDR1 SEHNR, CDR2 FQNEAQ (reference sequence). Here the CDR3 reads CASSLVGFTDEAFF. The CDR3 region has the DNA TGTGCCAGCAGCTTAGTCGGGTTTACGGATGAAGCTTTCTTT.

V is TRBV7-2 and J is TRBJ2-3; the match to TRBD2 covers 11 bases. This CDR3 contains 16 residues. Unmatched junction bases numbered 8, after V lost 4 bases and J lost 5 bases. Germline CDR1 is SGHTA and CDR2 is FQGNSA. The CDR3 sequence is CASSSPSGGSGDTQYF. In DNA form, the CDR3 reads TGTGCCAGCAGCTCCCCTAGCGGGGGGTCAGGAGATACGCAGTATTTT.

The chain recombines TRBV5-5 with TRBJ2-3; no firm D call. The V gene lost 4 bases and the J gene lost 3 bases, with 15 bases spanning the gap. The germline V gene encodes CDR1 SGHKS and CDR2 YYEKEE (reference sequence). CDR3 size: 15 residues. CDR3 nucleotide sequence: TGTGCCAGCAGCGTAGTGGTTTGGGGAACAGATACGCAGTATTTT. Protein: CASSVVVWGTDTQYF.

This clonotype was recorded at least ten times. The V gene is TRBV5-1, the J gene TRBJ2-1, with 9 bases fitting TRBD2. The CDR3 has 14 amino acids. V lost 2 bases to trimming and J lost 5 bases; unmatched junction nucleotides: 2. Germline V gene data show CDR1 as SGHRS and CDR2 as YFSETQ. The CDR3 DNA follows: TGCGCCAGCAGCTTCGCGGGGGGGAACAATGAGCAGTTCTTC. The encoded protein is CASSFAGGNNEQFF.

This clonotype was seen more than once but under ten times. The V gene is TRBV4-3, the J gene TRBJ2-2; 9 nucleotides line up with TRBD2. This CDR3 region has 18 residues. The V and J ends lost 0 bases and 2 bases, in that order; junction bases with no gene match: 7. Germline V gives CDR1 LGHNA, CDR2 YSLEER. Written as DNA, the CDR3 is TGCGCCAGCAGCCAAGAAGGTAGTCTAGCGGGAAACACCGGGGAGCTGTTTTTT. It codes for CASSQEGSLAGNTGELFF.

This clonotype was observed a few times. This chain joins TRBV5-5 and TRBJ2-1, with 8 bases fitting TRBD1. V trimming: 3 bases; J trimming: 0 bases; junction bases outside the gene matches: 8. Germline V gene lookup returns CDR1 SGHKS and CDR2 YYEKEE (reference sequence). The CDR3 consists of 17 residues. The CDR3 loop reads CASSSGTGASSYNEQFF. Written as DNA, the CDR3 is TGTGCCAGCAGCTCGGGGACAGGCGCTAGCTCCTACAATGAGCAGTTCTTC.

This clonotype was seen many times. The chain has TRBV7-2 and TRBJ2-6; tentative D call: TRBD2 (7 bases). Trimming took off 5 bases at V and 2 bases at J, with 16 bases between the two ends. CDR3 length: 17 residues. CDR1 SGHTA and CDR2 FQGNSA come from the germline V gene. CDR3 amino acids: CASSPRGGRTGANVLTF. The CDR3 DNA reads TGTGCCAGCAGCCCGAGGGGGGGTCGCACTGGGGCCAACGTCCTGACTTTC.

This clonotype turned up a few times. V usage is TRBV11-2 and J usage is TRBJ1-1; maybe TRBD1 (6 bases). V lost 5 bases and J lost 4, with 20 bases in between. The CDR3 sequence is 16 residues long. Germline values: CDR1 SGHAT, CDR2 FQNNGV. The CDR3 nucleotides are TGTGCCAGCAGCCGACAAAAGGGTCGGGGGCCCACTGAAGCTTTCTTT. It yields the protein CASSRQKGRGPTEAFF.

Ten or more counts support this clonotype. The V and J genes are TRBV7-9 and TRBJ2-1; 8 positions match TRBD2. The CDR3 has 14 amino acids. V trimming: 5 bases; J trimming: 8 bases; junction bases outside the gene matches: 8. From germline, CDR1 is SEHNR and CDR2 FQNEAQ (reference sequence). The CDR3 DNA is TGTGCCAGCAGCCCCCGCGGGGGGCCCGATGAGCAGTTCTTC. Amino acid sequence: CASSPRGGPDEQFF.

This clonotype has ten or more counts. The chain links TRBV5-6 to TRBJ2-7; the D gene is possibly TRBD1 (6 bases). V gave up 4 bases and J gave up 2 bases, with 13 bases separating them. Per the germline V gene, CDR1 is SGHDT and CDR2 is YYEEEE. The CDR3 is 14 residues long. This CDR3 reads CASSGVDRPYEQYV. CDR3 DNA sequence: TGTGCCAGCAGCGGGGTCGACAGGCCCTACGAGCAGTACGTC.

This clonotype was counted at least ten times. The V call is TRBV18, the J call TRBJ2-3, with 8 positions matching TRBD2. Germline lookup yields CDR1 KGHSH and CDR2 LQKENI. Germline trimming cut 3 bases from V and 5 bases from J; bases unmatched to any gene: 7. This CDR3 region has 15 residues. CDR3: CASSPSLAGGDTQYF. CDR3 nucleotides: TGTGCCAGCTCACCTAGTCTAGCGGGCGGAGATACGCAGTATTTT.